This T cell receptor (beta chain) stems from a study of T-cell reconstitution after alpha-beta-depleted transplantation in children. Regarding the study as a whole: Surviving recipient T cells and intrathymic progenitors accounted for some patients' high TCRbeta diversity at day 60. Newly produced T cells mostly accounted for T-cell counts and diversity one year post-transplant.

In regard to this clonotype: What it binds is unknown.

The TCRbeta library incorporated unique molecular identifiers. TCRdb analysed the PCR reads with MiXCR anew, one entry per CDR3 protein. The data show fewer than 750,000 distinct CDR3 sequences, roughly 24% seen once. Sequencing used PBMCs, mostly from graft donor cells, obtained 360 days after TCRalphabeta/CD19-depleted stem cell transplant. The receptor was derived from a boy younger than two who had a stem cell transplant for acute myeloid leukemia, so the T cells may come from the graft donor.

The CDR3 DNA is TGTGCCTGGACGCCGGACCCGGTAGTCCACGAGCAGTACTTC. Translation gives CAWTPDPVVHEQYF. This chain connects TRBV30 to TRBJ2-7; D is ambiguous. The CDR3 is 14 amino acids. V was pared by 4 bases and J by 5 bases, with 18 bases between. CDR1 and CDR2 from the germline V gene are GTSNPN and SVGIG (reference sequence).